This record covers a single TCR beta chain. The sample comes from a study of blood T cell repertoires in COVID-19. Study background: Material from acute and convalescent COVID-19 was sourced from the United States, Italy and Spain. Sources were T cells, B-cell-depleted T cells, or PBMCs; the material itself was cDNA or gDNA.

As originally analysed: How many nucleated cells were present was estimated from reference gene primer amplification. The data were produced by immunoSEQ multiplex PCR, yet TCRdb's version contains in-frame clones alone and is incomplete. V, J and clone size are those of that table, while D and trimming were read from the DNA. This table holds approximately 280,000 clones, approximately 88% found once. The CDR3 has 16 amino acids. Germline lookup yields CDR1 SNHLY and CDR2 FYNNEI. Trimming removed 6 bases from V and 5 bases from J; junction bases left unmatched: 7. The clonotype originates from a human donor with COVID-19, enrolled during active disease. The donor label of this sample is uncertain. The specimen sequenced was peripheral blood. The rearrangement links TRBV2 to TRBJ2-5; 15 positions match TRBD2. CDR3 nucleotides: TGTGCCAGCAGGGGACTAGCGGGAGGTTTATGGGAGACCCAGTACTTC. Its protein product is CASRGLAGGLWETQYF.